This T cell receptor (beta chain) was captured by sequencing in a study of cytomegalovirus exposure and HLA in healthy donors. Produced via immunoSEQ multiplex PCR; TCRdb's table is partial and in-frame only. Of 70,000 to 80,000 clones listed, roughly 94% are singletons. Deletions cut 1 base from V and 0 bases from J, with 7 bases between. The germline V gene encodes CDR1 LGHNA and CDR2 YSLEER. The CDR3 extends over 15 amino acids. The sequenced sample was PBMCs. The chain links TRBV4-3 to TRBJ2-1, with D perhaps matching TRBD1 (6 bases). The TCR sequence derives from a young woman in good health and CMV-seronegative. The CDR3 sequence: CASSQGQDSYNEQFF. The CDR3 DNA is TGCGCCAGCAGCCAAGGACAGGACTCCTACAATGAGCAGTTCTTC.